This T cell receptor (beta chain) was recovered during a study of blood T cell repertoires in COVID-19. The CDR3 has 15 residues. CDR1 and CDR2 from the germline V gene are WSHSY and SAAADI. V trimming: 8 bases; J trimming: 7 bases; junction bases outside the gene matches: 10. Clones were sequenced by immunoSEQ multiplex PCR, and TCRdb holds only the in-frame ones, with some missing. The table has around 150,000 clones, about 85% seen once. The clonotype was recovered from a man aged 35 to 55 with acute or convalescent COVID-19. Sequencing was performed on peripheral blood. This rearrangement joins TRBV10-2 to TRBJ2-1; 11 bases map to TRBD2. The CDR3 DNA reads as TGCGCCAGCTCCGAACTAGCGGGGGTTAAGAATGAGCAGTTCTTC. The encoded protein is CASSELAGVKNEQFF.